This T cell receptor (beta chain) was identified in a study of blood T cell repertoires in COVID-19. This CDR3 contains 14 residues. V was pared by 4 bases and J by 6 bases, with 15 bases between. Germline CDR1 is LGHNT and CDR2 is FRNRAP. This table comes from immunoSEQ multiplex PCR, and its TCRdb copy is limited to in-frame clones, with some not included. The sample records approximately 200,000 clones, about 80% being singletons. The sample consisted of PBMCs or T cells enriched from blood (not recorded which). The receptor was isolated from a man between 60 and 70 years old who had recovered from COVID-19. The chain carries TRBV12-5 and TRBJ1-2, with D possibly TRBD1 on 6 matching bases. CDR3: CASGSGQQSHGYTF. In nucleotides, the CDR3 is TGTGCTAGTGGTTCTGGACAGCAGAGTCATGGCTACACCTTC. Variable domain in full (rest from reference TRBV12-5 and TRBJ1-2): DARVTQTPRHKVTEMGQEVTMRCQPILGHNTVFWYRQTMMQGLELLAYFRNRAPLDDSGMPKDRFSAEMPDATLATLKIQPSEPRDSAVYFCASGSGQQSHGYTFGSGTRLTVV.